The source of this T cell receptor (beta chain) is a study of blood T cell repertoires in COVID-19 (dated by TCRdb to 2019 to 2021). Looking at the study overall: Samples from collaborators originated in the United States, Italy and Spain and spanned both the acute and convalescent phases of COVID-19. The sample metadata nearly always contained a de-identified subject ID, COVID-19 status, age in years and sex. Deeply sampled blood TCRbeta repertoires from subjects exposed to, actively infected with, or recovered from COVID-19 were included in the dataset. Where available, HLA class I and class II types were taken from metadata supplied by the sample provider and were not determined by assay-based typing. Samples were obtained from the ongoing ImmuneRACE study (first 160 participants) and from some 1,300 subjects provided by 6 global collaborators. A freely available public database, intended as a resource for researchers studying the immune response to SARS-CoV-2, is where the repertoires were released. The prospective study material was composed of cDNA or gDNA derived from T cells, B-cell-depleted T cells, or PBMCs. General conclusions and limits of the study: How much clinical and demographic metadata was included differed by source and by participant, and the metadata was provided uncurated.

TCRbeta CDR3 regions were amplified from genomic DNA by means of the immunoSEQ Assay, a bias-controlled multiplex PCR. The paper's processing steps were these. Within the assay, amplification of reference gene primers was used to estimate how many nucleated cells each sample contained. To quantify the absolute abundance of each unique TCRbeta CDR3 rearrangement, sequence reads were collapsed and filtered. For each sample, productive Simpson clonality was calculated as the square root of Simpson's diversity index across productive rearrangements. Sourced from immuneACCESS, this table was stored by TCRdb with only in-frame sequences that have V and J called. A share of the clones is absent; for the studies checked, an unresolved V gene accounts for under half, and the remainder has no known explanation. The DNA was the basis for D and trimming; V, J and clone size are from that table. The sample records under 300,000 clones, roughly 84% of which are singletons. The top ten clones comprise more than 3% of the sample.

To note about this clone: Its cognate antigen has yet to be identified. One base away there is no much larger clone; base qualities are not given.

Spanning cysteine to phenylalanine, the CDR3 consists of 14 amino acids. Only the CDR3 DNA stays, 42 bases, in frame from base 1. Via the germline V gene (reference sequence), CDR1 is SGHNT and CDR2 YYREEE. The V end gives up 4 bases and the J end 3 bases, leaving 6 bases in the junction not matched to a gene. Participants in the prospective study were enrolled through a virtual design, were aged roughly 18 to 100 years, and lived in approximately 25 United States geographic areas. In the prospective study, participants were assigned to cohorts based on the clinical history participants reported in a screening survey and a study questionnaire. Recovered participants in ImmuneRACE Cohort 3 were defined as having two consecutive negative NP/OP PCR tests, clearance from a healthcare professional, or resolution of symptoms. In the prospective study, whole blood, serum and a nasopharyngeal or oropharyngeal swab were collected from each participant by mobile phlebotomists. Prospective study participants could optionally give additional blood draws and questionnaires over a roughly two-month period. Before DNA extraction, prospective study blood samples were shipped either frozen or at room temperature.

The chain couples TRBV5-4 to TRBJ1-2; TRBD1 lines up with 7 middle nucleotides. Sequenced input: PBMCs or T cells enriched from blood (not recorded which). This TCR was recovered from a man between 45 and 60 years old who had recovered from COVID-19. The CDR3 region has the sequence CASSPRTGDYGYTF. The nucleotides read TGTGCCAGCAGCCCAAGGACAGGCGACTATGGCTACACCTTC.